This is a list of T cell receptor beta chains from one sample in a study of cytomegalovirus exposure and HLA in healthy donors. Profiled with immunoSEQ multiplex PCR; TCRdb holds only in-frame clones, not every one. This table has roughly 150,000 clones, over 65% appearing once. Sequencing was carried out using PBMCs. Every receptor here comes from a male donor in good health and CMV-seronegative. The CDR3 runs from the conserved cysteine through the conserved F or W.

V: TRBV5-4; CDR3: CASSPSGTGEIDEQFF
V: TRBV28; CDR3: CASSSLSGGHQPQHF
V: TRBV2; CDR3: CASDFGLAGGGDYNEQFF
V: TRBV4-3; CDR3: CASSQGSSWVETQYF
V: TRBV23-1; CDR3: CASSQASGRWETQYF
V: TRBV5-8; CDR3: CASTGRLTVGGNQPQHF
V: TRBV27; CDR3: CASSLSGFTGGANYGYTF
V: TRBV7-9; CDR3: CASSGTGRETQYF
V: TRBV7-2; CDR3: CASSFPAGPTDEQFF
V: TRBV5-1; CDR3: CASGGQGGSRPYEQYF
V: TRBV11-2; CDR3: CASSLYSSGVSGTQYF
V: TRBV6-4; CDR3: CASSRDSGANVLTF
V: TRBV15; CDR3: CATSRARGSDEQYF
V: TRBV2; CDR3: CASSGDRQRAQYF
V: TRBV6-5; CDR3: CASSKNRYSNQPQHF
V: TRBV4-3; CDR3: CASSPTEGQSYEQYF
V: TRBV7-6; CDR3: CASSPMAGPGNEQFF
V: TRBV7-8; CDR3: CASSSQYEQYF
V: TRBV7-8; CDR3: CASSSPISGRRETQYF
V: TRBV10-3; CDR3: CAISDPLAPYEQYF
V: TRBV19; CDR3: CASKGQGIPYGYTF
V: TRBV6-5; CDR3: CASSQRTSVETQYF
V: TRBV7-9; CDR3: CASLDTQSYEQYF
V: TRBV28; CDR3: CASSETGIYEQYF
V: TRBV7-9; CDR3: CASSYPLGRRTEAFF
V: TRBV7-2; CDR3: CASSSPGVAGLGEQYF
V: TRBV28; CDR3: CASSLGAAGNTIYF
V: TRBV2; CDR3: CASSDRPATYEQYF
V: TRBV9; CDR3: CASSVAFGDRDHGYTF
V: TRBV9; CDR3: CASSVGGDLYEQYF
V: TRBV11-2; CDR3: CASSFGELYEQYF
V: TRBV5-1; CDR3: CASSGQGLADTQYF
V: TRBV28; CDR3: CASSLTREYGYTF
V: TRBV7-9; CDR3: CASSSGGPGQVAHEQYF
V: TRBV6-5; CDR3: CASSYLFQGATDEAFF
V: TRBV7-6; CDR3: CASSLGVARTGSADTQYF
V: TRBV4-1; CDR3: CASSPLAGRDEQFF
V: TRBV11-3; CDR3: CASSLYTSAYNEQFF
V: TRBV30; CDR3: CAWSLGDSSGANVLTF
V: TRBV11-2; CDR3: CASSLAVSYREQYF
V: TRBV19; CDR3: CASSITSANEKLFF
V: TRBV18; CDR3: CASSLGATGTEAFF
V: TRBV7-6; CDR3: CASSPGTADYEQYF
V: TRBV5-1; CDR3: CASSWTSGINEQFF
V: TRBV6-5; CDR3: CASRDYANTGELFF
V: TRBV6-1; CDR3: CASSGEGMAVYEQYF
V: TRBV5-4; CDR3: CASSSPGNEQFF
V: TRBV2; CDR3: CASSPVVGELFF
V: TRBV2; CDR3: CASSGQLNSPLHF
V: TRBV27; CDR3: CASQKREQHEQYF
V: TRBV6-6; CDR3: CASSYGTANPYGYTF
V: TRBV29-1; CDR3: CSVGVADTQYF
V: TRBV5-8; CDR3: CASSRTGWDYGYTF